A single sample is the source of the 13 T cell receptor beta chains below, sequenced in a study of blood T cell repertoires in COVID-19. Assay used: immunoSEQ multiplex PCR; TCRdb lists only in-frame clones, some missing. The profile shows under 250,000 clones, around 84% of them singletons. The sequenced sample consisted of peripheral blood. The receptors derive from a woman aged 70-85 years with active or convalescent COVID-19.

The rearrangement links TRBV7-6 to TRBJ1-4, with D possibly being TRBD1 (5 bases). V lost 8 bases, J lost 0 bases, and 13 bases lay in between. CDR1 is SGHVS and CDR2 is FNYEAQ in the germline V gene. The CDR3 spans 15 residues. The CDR3 DNA follows: TGTGCCAGCGGCGGGACTGGGGCAACTAATGAAAAACTGTTTTTT. This encodes CASGGTGATNEKLFF.

The chain joins TRBV2 to TRBJ2-3; perhaps TRBD1 as D (6 bases). CDR3 size: 14 residues. The germline V and J ends were trimmed by 8 bases and 2 bases, with 14 bases remaining between them. Per the germline V gene, CDR1 is SNHLY and CDR2 is FYNNEI. The CDR3, as DNA: TGTGCCAGCCGACACAGGGAATCCACAGATACGCAGTATTTT. It yields the protein CASRHRESTDTQYF. The entire variable domain, with the rest obtained from reference TRBV2 and TRBJ2-3, is as follows: EPEVTQTPSHQVTQMGQEVILRCVPISNHLYFYWYRQILGQKVEFLVSFYNNEISEKSEIFDDQFSVERPDGSNFTLKIRSTKLEDSAMYFCASRHRESTDTQYFGPGTRLTVL.

This rearrangement joins TRBV7-3 to TRBJ2-7; TRBD1 matches at 9 bases. With V trimmed by 6 bases and J by 1 base, 7 bases remained unmatched. Looked up from germline, CDR1 is SGHTA and CDR2 is FQGTGA. The CDR3 contains 15 residues. The CDR3: CASSPTGGRSYEQYF. The CDR3, as DNA: TGTGCCAGCAGTCCAACAGGGGGCAGATCCTACGAGCAGTACTTC.

The rearrangement uses TRBV5-6 and TRBJ1-6; 10 bases map to TRBD1. Germline V CDR1 and CDR2: SGHDT, YYEEEE. CDR3 length: 15 residues. V shed 4 bases, J shed 10 bases, and the junction held 8 bases outside the gene matches. The CDR3 reads CASSPPGQGRSPLHF. CDR3 DNA: TGTGCCAGCAGCCCACCGGGACAGGGGAGGTCACCCCTCCACTTT.

This clone was seen only once. The chain has TRBV5-1 and TRBJ2-6, with 9 bases matching TRBD1. CDR1 is SGHRS and CDR2 is YFSETQ in the germline V gene. The trim removed 5 bases at V and 1 base at J, leaving 1 base unmatched. This CDR3 comprises 15 residues. The CDR3 sequence is CASRGQGSGANVLTF. The DNA of the CDR3 is TGCGCCAGCAGAGGACAGGGGTCTGGGGCCAACGTCCTGACTTTC.

This clone was detected once. The chain joins TRBV6-5 to TRBJ1-6, with 10 bases identical to TRBD1. Germline V gives CDR1 MNHEY, CDR2 SVGAGI. With V trimmed by 8 bases and J by 10 bases, 11 bases remained unmatched. CDR3 length: 15 amino acids. CDR3 sequence reads: CASSLRDRGLSPLHF. The CDR3 region has the DNA TGTGCCAGCTCTTTAAGGGACAGGGGATTATCACCCCTCCACTTT.

This clone was counted a single time. The chain recombines TRBV4-3 with TRBJ2-7, with TRBD1 matching over 7 bases. Germline V gene lookup returns CDR1 LGHNA and CDR2 YSLEER. V lost 2 bases and J lost 4; bases outside the gene matches: 8. This CDR3 is built from 15 residues. The CDR3 nucleotides are TGCGCCAGCAGCCAATATCCTGGGACAGCATACGAGCAGTACTTC. It translates to CASSQYPGTAYEQYF.

The rearrangement joins TRBV19 to TRBJ1-5; the match to TRBD1 covers 10 bases. The CDR3 consists of 14 residues. CDR1 and CDR2 (germline): LNHDA, SQIVND (reference sequence). The V and J ends lost 3 bases and 4 bases, in that order; junction bases with no gene match: 0. DNA of the CDR3: TGTGCCAGTAGTATGGGACAGGGGAATCAGCCCCAGCATTTT. Amino acid sequence: CASSMGQGNQPQHF.

In this sample, this clone turned up once. The chain links TRBV6-5 to TRBJ2-1; 11 bases match TRBD1. Unmatched junction bases numbered 3, after V lost 6 bases and J lost 5 bases. CDR1 is MNHEY and CDR2 is SVGAGI in the germline V gene. CDR3 size: 14 residues. CDR3 in DNA: TGTGCCAGCAGCGGGACAGGGGGTGACAATGAGCAGTTCTTC. It translates to CASSGTGGDNEQFF.

The CDR3 sequence: CASSWTGPSRETQYF. The DNA of the CDR3 is TGTGCCAGCAGTTGGACAGGCCCTTCTCGGGAGACCCAGTACTTC. The rearrangement links TRBV27 to TRBJ2-5, with TRBD1 matching 7 bases. With V trimmed by 4 bases and J by 5 bases, 10 bases remained unmatched. The V gene's germline CDR1 is MNHEY and CDR2 SMNVEV (reference sequence). The CDR3 is 15 amino acids.

The chain is built from TRBV27 and TRBJ1-2; D perhaps matches TRBD1 (6 bases). Germline lookup yields CDR1 MNHEY and CDR2 SMNVEV (reference sequence). Trimming left V 7 bases short and J 5 bases short, with 14 bases between. CDR3 length: 13 amino acids. CDR3 protein: CASTDRLSYGYTF. CDR3 bases: TGTGCCAGCACCGACAGGCTATCGTATGGCTACACCTTC.

CDR3 nucleotide sequence: TGTGCCAGCAGCTTATTAAACGCTAATGGCTACACCTTC. The encoded protein is CASSLLNANGYTF. This chain connects TRBV7-9 to TRBJ1-2; D ambiguous. The CDR3 consists of 13 residues. V lost 2 bases and J 6 bases, leaving 10 bases between the germline ends. Germline V lookup: CDR1 SEHNR, CDR2 FQNEAQ (reference sequence).

This chain's CDR3 is CASSPDRATNEKLFF. Here the CDR3 DNA reads TGCGCCAGCAGCCCAGACAGGGCGACTAATGAAAAACTGTTTTTT. The genes are TRBV5-1 and TRBJ1-4; 7 bases align to TRBD1. The CDR3 loop spans 15 amino acids. Trimming removed 4 bases from V and 2 bases from J; junction bases left unmatched: 5. Per germline, CDR1 SGHRS and CDR2 YFSETQ.